Below are 30 T cell receptor beta chains sequenced from a single sample in a study of identical twins' blood T cells. One entry per CDR3 protein, called by TCRdb with MiXCR from the 5' RACE reads. Of a few hundred thousand distinct CDR3 sequences listed, over 25% were seen once; the top ten hold 5.5% to 7%. Material: PBMCs. The receptors were gathered from a woman aged 18-55 years in good health.

This clonotype was picked up many times. V and J are TRBV29-1 and TRBJ2-7, with 10 bases that match TRBD2. CDR3 length equals 13 residues. The ends lost 4 bases at V and 5 bases at J; junction bases unmatched: 5. Germline loops: CDR1 SQVTM, CDR2 ANQGSEA. The CDR3 DNA reads TGCAGCGTTGGGTATAGCGGGAGGAACGAGCAGTACTTC. Protein: CSVGYSGRNEQYF.

The chain couples TRBV7-9 to TRBJ1-1; D not certain. There are 12 residues in the CDR3. Germline V gives CDR1 SEHNR, CDR2 FQNEAQ (reference sequence). V was clipped by 0 bases and J by 6 bases, with 5 bases between them. This CDR3 reads CASSLAGPEAFF. For the CDR3, the DNA is TGTGCCAGCAGCTTAGCAGGTCCTGAAGCTTTCTTT.

In its sample, this clonotype was seen many times. V and J are TRBV29-1 and TRBJ1-1; D is unresolved. The germline V gene encodes CDR1 SQVTM and CDR2 ANQGSEA. V was cut by 7 bases and J by 8 bases, with 20 bases left in between. CDR3 length: 13 residues. The CDR3: CSAMKGIAGEAFF. DNA of the CDR3: TGCAGCGCCATGAAGGGAATCGCGGGAGAAGCTTTCTTT.

The chain employs TRBV9 and TRBJ2-7; 8 positions match TRBD1. Trimming cost V 4 bases and J 0 bases; bases outside gene matches: 9. CDR1 is SGDLS and CDR2 is YYNGEE in the germline V gene. The CDR3 has 16 residues. The CDR3 reads CASSPLEGQDSYEQYF. The CDR3 nucleotides read TGTGCCAGCAGCCCCCTCGAGGGACAGGACTCCTACGAGCAGTACTTC.

This clonotype has only a few counts. The gene calls are TRBV29-1 and TRBJ1-1; D remains ambiguous. CDR1 is SQVTM, CDR2 ANQGSEA, per germline. V was trimmed by 3 bases and J by 1 base, leaving 6 bases between them. The CDR3 is 12 amino acids. CDR3 amino acids: CSVEWQNTEAFF. The CDR3, as DNA: TGCAGCGTTGAGTGGCAGAACACTGAAGCTTTCTTT.

The chain combines TRBV9 with TRBJ2-3, with unresolved D. V dropped 3 bases and J dropped 4 bases, with 12 bases sitting between them. This CDR3 region has 14 residues. CDR1 SGDLS and CDR2 YYNGEE come from the germline V gene. The CDR3 DNA reads TGTGCCAGCAGCGCTCCTGGTGGGCCAGATACGCAGTATTTT. Translating gives CASSAPGGPDTQYF.

V is TRBV7-9 and J is TRBJ1-1, with no clear D. This CDR3 region has 15 residues. Germline loops: CDR1 SEHNR, CDR2 FQNEAQ (reference sequence). The V end lost 4 bases, the J end lost 1 base, and 13 bases lay between the germline ends. The CDR3 here is CASSYRPRENTEAFF. The CDR3 region has the DNA TGTGCCAGCAGCTACCGTCCCCGGGAGAACACTGAAGCTTTCTTT. The variable domain in full, completed from reference TRBV7-9 and TRBJ1-1, reads DTGVSQNPRHKITKRGQNVTFRCDPISEHNRLYWYRQTLGQGPEFLTYFQNEAQLEKSRLLSDRFSAERPKGSFSTLEIQRTEQGDSAMYLCASSYRPRENTEAFFGQGTRLTVV.

This clonotype was counted between two and nine times. The V gene is TRBV4-3, the J gene TRBJ2-7; the D is unclear. The CDR3 has 10 amino acids. The V and J ends lost 1 base and 9 bases respectively, with 4 bases between them. Looked up from germline, CDR1 is LGHNA and CDR2 is YSLEER. CDR3: CASSQGLQYF. DNA for the CDR3: TGCGCCAGCAGCCAAGGTCTGCAGTACTTC.

This chain joins TRBV25-1 and TRBJ1-1; TRBD1 is a possible D gene (6 bases). Germline lookup yields CDR1 MGHDK and CDR2 SYGVNS. The CDR3 covers 15 residues. The V and J ends lost 2 bases and 3 bases respectively, with 13 bases between them. The CDR3 DNA sequence: TGTGCCAGCAGTGAAACTTGGAGGGGGTACACTGAAGCTTTCTTT. Protein: CASSETWRGYTEAFF.

The chain uses TRBV29-1 and TRBJ1-1; 9 bases match TRBD1. The CDR3 is made up of 14 amino acids. J gave up 4 bases and V 4 bases, and 7 bases lay outside the gene matches. Germline CDR1 SQVTM, CDR2 ANQGSEA. The CDR3, as DNA: TGCAGCGTTGGGCTGGACAGGGGCTCCACTGAAGCTTTCTTT. As protein: CSVGLDRGSTEAFF.

The chain is built from TRBV5-1 and TRBJ1-2; D is unclear. The CDR3 runs to 14 residues. CDR1 is SGHRS and CDR2 is YFSETQ in the germline V gene. V lost 0 bases to trimming and J lost 0 bases, with 6 bases between them. The DNA of the CDR3 is TGCGCCAGCAGCTTGGACGGGTCTAACTATGGCTACACCTTC. Translated, it gives CASSLDGSNYGYTF.

About this clonotype: Germline and junction disagree at one end, which may indicate a read error. This sequence joins TRBV19 and TRBJ1-1, with TRBD1 matching over 9 bases. The CDR3 has 13 amino acids. Germline CDR1 is LNHDA and CDR2 is SQIVND (reference sequence). CDR3 amino acids: CSSRGQGNTEAFF. The CDR3 nucleotides read TGTTCCAGTAGGGGACAGGGGAACACTGAAGCTTTCTTT. Full variable domain (outside the CDR3, taken from reference TRBV19 and TRBJ1-1): DGGITQSPKYLFRKEGQNVTLSCEQNLNHDAMYWYRQDPGQGLRLIYYSQIVNDFQKGDIAEGYSVSREKKESFPLTVTSAQKNPTAFYLCSSRGQGNTEAFFGQGTRLTVV.

This clonotype was observed many times. The rearrangement links TRBV10-2 to TRBJ1-5; possible D gene TRBD1, 5 bases. In germline, CDR1 is WSHSY, CDR2 SAAADI. The CDR3 is 15 residues long. Trimming left V 4 bases short and J 0 bases short, with 10 bases between. This CDR3 reads CASSVGENSNQPQHF. The CDR3, as DNA: TGCGCCAGCAGTGTAGGGGAAAATAGCAATCAGCCCCAGCATTTT.

This clonotype was recorded a few times. CDR3 residues: CATRGTVFYGYTF. In DNA, the CDR3 is TGTGCCACCAGGGGAACCGTCTTCTATGGCTACACCTTC. The V gene is TRBV28, the J gene TRBJ1-2, with TRBD1 as a possible D gene (6 bases). V dropped 10 bases and J dropped 4 bases, with 16 bases sitting between them. There are 13 residues in the CDR3. Germline CDR1 is MDHEN and CDR2 is SYDVKM.

This clonotype was seen a handful of times. The chain has TRBV20-1 and TRBJ1-2; 7 positions match TRBD1. V shed 1 base, J shed 3 bases, and the junction held 8 bases outside the gene matches. Germline-derived CDR1 and CDR2 are DFQATT and SNEGSKA (reference sequence). The CDR3 contains 15 residues. CDR3 residues: CSARVLTGRDYGYTF. DNA for the CDR3: TGCAGTGCTAGAGTTCTGACAGGGAGGGACTATGGCTACACCTTC.

The sample holds a few counts of this clonotype. The V and J genes are TRBV23-1 and TRBJ2-5; no clear D gene. TRBV23-1 is an open reading frame whose function is uncertain. V lost 3 bases and J 3 bases, leaving 17 bases between the germline ends. The CDR3 is 16 amino acids. CDR3 bases: TGCGCCAGCAGTCACCTAACACCGTTCGAAAAAGAGACCCAGTACTTC. Translating gives CASSHLTPFEKETQYF.

V usage is TRBV4-1 and J usage is TRBJ1-5, with D possibly matching TRBD1 (6 bases). V lost 6 bases to trimming and J lost 10 bases, with 13 bases between them. Germline V gene sequence: CDR1 MGHRA, CDR2 YSYEKL. The CDR3 is 12 residues long. CDR3 amino acids: CASSLTGTPQHF. CDR3 nucleotides: TGCGCCAGCAGTCTCACCGGGACACCCCAGCATTTT.

About this clonotype: A read error may be the cause here, since a much bigger clone is one base away. The V call is TRBV10-3, the J call TRBJ2-2; TRBD1 aligns across 9 bases. Germline loops: CDR1 ENHRY, CDR2 SYGVKD. CDR3 size: 14 residues. After removal of 10 bases from V and 5 bases from J, the junction contained 8 bases not matched to a gene. The DNA of the CDR3 is TGTGCCACCAGCCTGGGACAGGGAACCGGGGAGCTGTTTTTT. It specifies CATSLGQGTGELFF.

This clonotype was seen a handful of times. This sequence joins TRBV29-1 and TRBJ1-3; no clear D gene. The CDR3 contains 13 residues. V shed 7 bases and J shed 0 bases, with 10 bases lying between them. Germline V lookup: CDR1 SQVTM, CDR2 ANQGSEA. CDR3 nucleotides: TGCAGCGCCGACGAAAGCTCTGGAAACACCATATATTTT. Protein sequence: CSADESSGNTIYF.

This clonotype was recorded a few times. The chain couples TRBV20-1 to TRBJ2-1, with D possibly being TRBD2 (6 bases). This CDR3 region has 11 residues. Trimming stripped 4 bases from V and 6 bases from J, with 7 bases between. Germline CDR1 reads DFQATT; CDR2 reads SNEGSKA (reference sequence). In DNA form, the CDR3 reads TGCAGTGCTAATAGCGGCAATGAGCAGTTCTTC. Its protein is CSANSGNEQFF.

The V call is TRBV6-5, the J call TRBJ2-7, with D unresolved. CDR1 and CDR2 (germline): MNHEY, SVGAGI. V lost 2 bases to trimming and J lost 2 bases, with 7 bases between them. The CDR3 sequence is 13 residues long. The CDR3 DNA follows: TGTGCCAGCAGTTACGACGGCACCTACGAGCAGTACTTC. This sequence encodes CASSYDGTYEQYF.

The table lists this clonotype with a few counts. The chain links TRBV4-3 to TRBJ2-3; no reliable D call. This CDR3 has 15 amino acids. Germline V lookup: CDR1 LGHNA, CDR2 YSLEER. Trimming shortened V by 1 base and J by 2 bases, and 10 bases separated the two germline ends. The chain's CDR3 is CASSQVSRNTDTQYF. The CDR3 DNA reads TGCGCCAGCAGCCAAGTATCCCGTAACACAGATACGCAGTATTTT.

The CDR3 nucleotides are TGCGCCAGCAGCTTCTCCACAGGAGATCAGCCCCAGCATTTT. Translating it yields CASSFSTGDQPQHF. The V call is TRBV5-1, the J call TRBJ1-5; weak D call: TRBD1 (5 bases). Trimming removed 2 bases from V and 5 bases from J, with 11 bases in between. The CDR3 is made up of 14 amino acids. Germline CDR1 reads SGHRS; CDR2 reads YFSETQ.

A few counts support this clonotype. As DNA, the CDR3 is TGCAGTGTACGGACAGGGGGCCCGTTCGTAACTTTCTTT. This encodes CSVRTGGPFVTFF. The gene calls are TRBV20-1 and TRBJ1-1, with TRBD1 matching over 11 bases. Germline CDR1 reads DFQATT; CDR2 reads SNEGSKA (reference sequence). CDR3 length: 13 amino acids. With V trimmed by 7 bases and J by 12 bases, 13 bases remained unmatched.

Of note for this clonotype: One end of the junction does not line up with germline, which may come from a read error. The gene calls are TRBV12-3 or TRBV12-4 and TRBJ2-6; D is uncertain. CDR3 length equals 15 residues. The CDR3 DNA reads as TGTGACAGCAGTTTCCATTCCGGTAGGGCCAACGTCCTGACTTTC. Encoded protein: CDSSFHSGRANVLTF.

The V gene is TRBV20-1, the J gene TRBJ2-1, with 11 bases matching TRBD2. V lost 4 bases, J lost 8 bases, and 4 bases stayed unmatched. Per germline, CDR1 DFQATT and CDR2 SNEGSKA (reference sequence). The CDR3 has 13 residues. The CDR3 loop reads CSAILAGVHEQFF. The CDR3, as DNA: TGCAGTGCTATACTAGCGGGAGTTCATGAGCAGTTCTTC.

This clonotype came up a few times. This chain uses TRBV19 with TRBJ1-5, with D maybe TRBD1 (6 bases). The germline V gene has CDR1 LNHDA and CDR2 SQIVND (reference sequence). The CDR3 has 15 residues. V was pared by 3 bases and J by 6 bases, with 15 bases between. The CDR3 loop reads CASSMAGHSSQPQHF. The CDR3 nucleotides are TGTGCCAGTAGTATGGCGGGACATTCCAGTCAGCCCCAGCATTTT.

Comments on this clonotype: This sequence may be a read error, since a much larger clone differs from it by one base. This chain uses TRBV10-3 with TRBJ1-1, with a weak D call TRBD1 (5 bases). Trimming removed 7 bases from V and 7 bases from J, with 16 bases in between. Germline V lookup: CDR1 ENHRY, CDR2 SYGVKD. The CDR3 covers 13 residues. CDR3 nucleotides: TGTGCCATCACCAGGGACGGTTCCGATGAAGCTTTCTTT. Translated, it gives CAITRDGSDEAFF.

V is TRBV21-1 and J is TRBJ1-1; TRBD1, the table's D call, lacks a check against the DNA. TRBV21-1 is reported as a pseudogene. The CDR3 runs to 17 residues. The CDR3 DNA is TGTGCCAGCAGCAATTTTCCATCGGGACAGGGGAACACTGAAGCTTTCTTT. Amino acids: CASSNFPSGQGNTEAFF.

Here the CDR3 reads CASSLGWSSGNTIYF. The DNA of the CDR3 is TGTGCCAGCAGCTTAGGGTGGAGCTCTGGAAACACCATATATTTT. V gene TRBV7-8 combines with J gene TRBJ1-3; D uncertain. The CDR3 loop spans 15 amino acids. V was pared by 1 base and J by 0 bases, with 7 bases between. CDR1 SGHVS and CDR2 FQNEAQ come from the germline V gene.